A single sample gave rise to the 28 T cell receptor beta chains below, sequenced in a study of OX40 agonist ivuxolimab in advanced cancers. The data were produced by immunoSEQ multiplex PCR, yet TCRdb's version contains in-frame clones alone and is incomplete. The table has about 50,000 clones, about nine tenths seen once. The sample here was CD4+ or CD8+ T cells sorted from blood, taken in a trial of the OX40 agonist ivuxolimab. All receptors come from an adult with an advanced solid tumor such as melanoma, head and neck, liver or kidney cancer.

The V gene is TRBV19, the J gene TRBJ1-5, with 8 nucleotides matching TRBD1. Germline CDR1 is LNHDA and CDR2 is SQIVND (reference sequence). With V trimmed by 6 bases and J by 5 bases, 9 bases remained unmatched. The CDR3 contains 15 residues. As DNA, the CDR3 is TGTGCCAGTAGGGACAGGGCCTTTCTCCATCAGCCCCAGCATTTT. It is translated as CASRDRAFLHQPQHF.

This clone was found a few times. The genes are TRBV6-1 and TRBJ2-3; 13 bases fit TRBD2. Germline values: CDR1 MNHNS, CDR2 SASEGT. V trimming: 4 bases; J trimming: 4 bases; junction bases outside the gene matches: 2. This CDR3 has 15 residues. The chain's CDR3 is CASSGLAGGPDTQYF. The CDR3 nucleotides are TGTGCCAGCAGTGGACTAGCGGGGGGCCCAGATACGCAGTATTTT.

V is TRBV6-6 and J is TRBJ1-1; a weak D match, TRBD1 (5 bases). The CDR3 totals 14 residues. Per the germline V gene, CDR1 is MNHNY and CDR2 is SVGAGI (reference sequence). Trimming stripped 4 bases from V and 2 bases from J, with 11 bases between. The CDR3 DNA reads TGTGCCAGCAGTTCAAATGGGGCTAACACTGAAGCTTTCTTT. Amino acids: CASSSNGANTEAFF.

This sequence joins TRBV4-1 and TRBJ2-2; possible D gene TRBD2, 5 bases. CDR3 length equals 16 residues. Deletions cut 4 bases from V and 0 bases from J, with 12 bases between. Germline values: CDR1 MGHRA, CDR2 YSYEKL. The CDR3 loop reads CASSREGPSNTGELFF. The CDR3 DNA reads TGCGCCAGCAGCCGCGAGGGTCCATCGAACACCGGGGAGCTGTTTTTT.

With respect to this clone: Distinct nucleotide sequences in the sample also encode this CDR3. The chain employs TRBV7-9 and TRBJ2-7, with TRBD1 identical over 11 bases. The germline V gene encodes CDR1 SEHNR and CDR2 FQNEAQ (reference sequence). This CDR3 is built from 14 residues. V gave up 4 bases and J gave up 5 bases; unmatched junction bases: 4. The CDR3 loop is CASSSGQGAHEQYF. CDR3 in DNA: TGTGCCAGCAGCTCCGGACAGGGGGCTCACGAGCAGTACTTC.

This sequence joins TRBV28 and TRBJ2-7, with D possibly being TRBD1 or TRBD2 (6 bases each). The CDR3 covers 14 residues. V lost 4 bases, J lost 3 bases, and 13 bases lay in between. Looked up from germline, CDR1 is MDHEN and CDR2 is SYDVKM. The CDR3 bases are TGTGCCAGCAGTTCCTTCGGGGGCAGCTACGAGCAGTACGTC. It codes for CASSSFGGSYEQYV.

The DNA of the CDR3 is TGTGCCAGCAGCGGAGCCAGCTCCTACAATGAGCAGTTCTTC. Its protein product is CASSGASSYNEQFF. The genes are TRBV9 and TRBJ2-1; D not resolved. The CDR3 has 14 residues. V was clipped by 3 bases and J by 0 bases, with 7 bases between them. Germline V gene lookup returns CDR1 SGDLS and CDR2 YYNGEE. Supplemented by reference TRBV9 and TRBJ2-1, the full variable domain reads DSGVTQTPKHLITATGQRVTLRCSPRSGDLSVYWYQQSLDQGLQFLIQYYNGEERAKGNILERFSAQQFPDLHSELNLSSLELGDSALYFCASSGASSYNEQFFGPGTRLTVL.

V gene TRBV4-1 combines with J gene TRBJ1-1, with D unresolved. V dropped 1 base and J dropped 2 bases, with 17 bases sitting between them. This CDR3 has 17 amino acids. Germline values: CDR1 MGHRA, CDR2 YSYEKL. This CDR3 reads CASSQGLFVGPNTEAFF. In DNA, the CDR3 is TGCGCCAGCAGCCAAGGGCTTTTCGTAGGGCCTAACACTGAAGCTTTCTTT.

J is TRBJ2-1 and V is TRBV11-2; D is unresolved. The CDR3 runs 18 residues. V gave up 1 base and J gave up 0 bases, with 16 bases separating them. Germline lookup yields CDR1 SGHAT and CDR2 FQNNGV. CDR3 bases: TGTGCCAGCAGCTTAGTAGTCCAACCCCCGAGCTCCTACAATGAGCAGTTCTTC. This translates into CASSLVVQPPSSYNEQFF.

CDR3 bases: TGCAGCGCCTTTCAGGGTGGGTTTGCAACTAATGAAAAACTGTTTTTT. Translation gives CSAFQGGFATNEKLFF. The gene calls are TRBV29-1 and TRBJ1-4; perhaps TRBD1 as D (5 bases). This CDR3 region has 16 residues. The germline CDR1 and CDR2 sequences are SQVTM and ANQGSEA. V was pared by 7 bases and J by 0 bases, with 18 bases between.

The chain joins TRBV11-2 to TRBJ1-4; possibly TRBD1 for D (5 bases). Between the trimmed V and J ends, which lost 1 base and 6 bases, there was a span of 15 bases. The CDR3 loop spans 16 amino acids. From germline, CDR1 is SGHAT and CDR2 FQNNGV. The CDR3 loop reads CASSLGSGRAYEKLFF. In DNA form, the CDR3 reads TGTGCCAGCAGCTTAGGATCGGGCAGGGCGTATGAAAAACTGTTTTTT.

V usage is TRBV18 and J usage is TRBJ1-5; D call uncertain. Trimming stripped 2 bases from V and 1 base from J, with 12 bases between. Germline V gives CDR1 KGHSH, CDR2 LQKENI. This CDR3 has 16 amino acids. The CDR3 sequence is CASSPWREESNQPQHF. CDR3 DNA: TGTGCCAGCTCACCATGGAGGGAGGAAAGCAATCAGCCCCAGCATTTT.

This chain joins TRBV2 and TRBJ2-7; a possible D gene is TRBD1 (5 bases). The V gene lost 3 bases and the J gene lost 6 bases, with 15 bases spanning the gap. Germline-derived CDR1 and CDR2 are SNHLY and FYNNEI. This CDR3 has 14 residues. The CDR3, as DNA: TGTGCCAGCAGTGATCTGGGAAGGGGTCGCGAGCAGTACTTC. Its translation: CASSDLGRGREQYF. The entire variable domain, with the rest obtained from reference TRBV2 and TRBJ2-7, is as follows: EPEVTQTPSHQVTQMGQEVILRCVPISNHLYFYWYRQILGQKVEFLVSFYNNEISEKSEIFDDQFSVERPDGSNFTLKIRSTKLEDSAMYFCASSDLGRGREQYFGPGTRLTVT.

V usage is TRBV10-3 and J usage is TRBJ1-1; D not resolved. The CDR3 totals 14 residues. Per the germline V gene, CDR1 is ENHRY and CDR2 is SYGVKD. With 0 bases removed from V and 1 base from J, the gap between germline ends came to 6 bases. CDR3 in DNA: TGTGCCATCAGTGAGTCTCGACAGAACACTGAAGCTTTCTTT. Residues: CAISESRQNTEAFF.

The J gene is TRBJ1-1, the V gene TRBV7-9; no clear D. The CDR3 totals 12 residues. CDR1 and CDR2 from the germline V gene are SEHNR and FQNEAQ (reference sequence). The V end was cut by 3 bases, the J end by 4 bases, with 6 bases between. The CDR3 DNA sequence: TGTGCCAGCAGCTTTTTGGCCACTGAAGCTTTCTTT. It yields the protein CASSFLATEAFF.

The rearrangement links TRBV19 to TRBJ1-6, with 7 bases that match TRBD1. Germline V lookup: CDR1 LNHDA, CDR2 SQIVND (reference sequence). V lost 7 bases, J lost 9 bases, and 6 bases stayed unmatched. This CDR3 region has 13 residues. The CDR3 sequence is CASKTGKSSPLHF. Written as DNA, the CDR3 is TGTGCCAGTAAGACAGGGAAGAGTTCACCCCTCCACTTT. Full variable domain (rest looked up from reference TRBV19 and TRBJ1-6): DGGITQSPKYLFRKEGQNVTLSCEQNLNHDAMYWYRQDPGQGLRLIYYSQIVNDFQKGDIAEGYSVSREKKESFPLTVTSAQKNPTAFYLCASKTGKSSPLHFGNGTRLTVT.

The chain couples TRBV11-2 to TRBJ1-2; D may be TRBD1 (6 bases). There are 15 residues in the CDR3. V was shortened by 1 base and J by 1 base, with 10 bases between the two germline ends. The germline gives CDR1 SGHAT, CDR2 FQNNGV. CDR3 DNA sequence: TGTGCCAGCAGCTTAGGACAGGAGGTTAACTATGGCTACACCTTC. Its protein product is CASSLGQEVNYGYTF.

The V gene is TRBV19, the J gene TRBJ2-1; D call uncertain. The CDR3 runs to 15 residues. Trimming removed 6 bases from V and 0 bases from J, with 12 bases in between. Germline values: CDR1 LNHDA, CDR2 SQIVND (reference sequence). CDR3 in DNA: TGTGCCAGTAGCTCGACGGATAGCTCCTACAATGAGCAGTTCTTC. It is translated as CASSSTDSSYNEQFF. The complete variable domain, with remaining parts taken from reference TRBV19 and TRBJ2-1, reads DGGITQSPKYLFRKEGQNVTLSCEQNLNHDAMYWYRQDPGQGLRLIYYSQIVNDFQKGDIAEGYSVSREKKESFPLTVTSAQKNPTAFYLCASSSTDSSYNEQFFGPGTRLTVL.

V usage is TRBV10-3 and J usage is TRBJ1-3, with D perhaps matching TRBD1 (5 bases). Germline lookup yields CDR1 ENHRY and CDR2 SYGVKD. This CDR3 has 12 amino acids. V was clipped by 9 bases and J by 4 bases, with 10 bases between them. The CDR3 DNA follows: TGTGCCATACAGGAACCGGGAAACACCATATATTTT. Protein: CAIQEPGNTIYF.

CDR3 bases: TGTGCCAGTAGCGAAAGTCCCACACAGATCACTGAAGCTTTCTTT. Protein product: CASSESPTQITEAFF. The chain has TRBV19 and TRBJ1-1; no clear D gene. Trimming cost V 6 bases and J 4 bases, with 18 bases left between them. Germline CDR1 and CDR2: LNHDA and SQIVND (reference sequence). The CDR3 is 15 amino acids. The complete variable domain, with remaining parts taken from reference TRBV19 and TRBJ1-1, reads DGGITQSPKYLFRKEGQNVTLSCEQNLNHDAMYWYRQDPGQGLRLIYYSQIVNDFQKGDIAEGYSVSREKKESFPLTVTSAQKNPTAFYLCASSESPTQITEAFFGQGTRLTVV.

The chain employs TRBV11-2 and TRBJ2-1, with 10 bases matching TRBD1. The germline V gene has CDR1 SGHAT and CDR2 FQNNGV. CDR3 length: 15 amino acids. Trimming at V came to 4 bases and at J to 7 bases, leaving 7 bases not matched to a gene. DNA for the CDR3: TGTGCCAGCAGCTCCGGACAGGGGGATATAAATGAGCAGTTCTTC. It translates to CASSSGQGDINEQFF.

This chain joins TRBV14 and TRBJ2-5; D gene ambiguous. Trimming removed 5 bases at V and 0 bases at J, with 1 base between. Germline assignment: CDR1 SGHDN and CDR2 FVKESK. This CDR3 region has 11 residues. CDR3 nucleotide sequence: TGTGCCAGCAGCAACCAAGAGACCCAGTACTTC. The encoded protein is CASSNQETQYF.

The DNA of the CDR3 is TGTGCCAGCCTAACAGGGGATGTCGGGGAGCTGTTTTTT. Its translation: CASLTGDVGELFF. This chain uses TRBV7-8 with TRBJ2-2, with 7 bases that match TRBD1. Germline loops: CDR1 SGHVS, CDR2 FQNEAQ. This CDR3 spans 13 amino acids. V shed 8 bases, J shed 7 bases, and the junction held 7 bases outside the gene matches.

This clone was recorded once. CDR3 loop: CASSNTRGYLNTEAFF. The CDR3 nucleotides are TGTGCCAGTAGTAATACCAGGGGGTATCTGAACACTGAAGCTTTCTTT. The chain is built from TRBV19 and TRBJ1-1; 7 bases agree with TRBD1. This CDR3 spans 16 amino acids. Per germline, CDR1 LNHDA and CDR2 SQIVND (reference sequence). Trimming cost V 4 bases and J 0 bases; bases outside gene matches: 8.

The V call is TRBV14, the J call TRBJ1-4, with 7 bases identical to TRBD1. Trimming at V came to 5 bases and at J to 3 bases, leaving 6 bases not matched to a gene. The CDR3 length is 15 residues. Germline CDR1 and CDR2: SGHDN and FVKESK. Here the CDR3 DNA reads TGTGCCAGCAGCGAGACAGGGCATTCTAATGAAAAACTGTTTTTT. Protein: CASSETGHSNEKLFF.

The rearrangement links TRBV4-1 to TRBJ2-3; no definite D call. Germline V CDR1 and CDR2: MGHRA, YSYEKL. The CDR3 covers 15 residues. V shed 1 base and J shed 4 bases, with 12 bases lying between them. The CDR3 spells CASSQVSPGADTQYF. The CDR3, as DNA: TGCGCCAGCAGCCAAGTGTCCCCAGGAGCAGATACGCAGTATTTT.

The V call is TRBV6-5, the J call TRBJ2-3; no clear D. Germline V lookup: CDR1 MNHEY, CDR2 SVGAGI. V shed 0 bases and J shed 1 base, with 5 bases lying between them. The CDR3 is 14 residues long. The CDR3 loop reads CASSYSTRTDTQYF. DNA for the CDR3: TGTGCCAGCAGTTACTCTACTCGCACAGATACGCAGTATTTT.

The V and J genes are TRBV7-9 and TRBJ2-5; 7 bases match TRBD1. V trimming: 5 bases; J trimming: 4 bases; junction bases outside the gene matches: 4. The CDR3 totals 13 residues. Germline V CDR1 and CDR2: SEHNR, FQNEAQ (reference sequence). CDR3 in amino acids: CASSGGQVETQYF. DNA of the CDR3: TGTGCCAGCAGCGGCGGACAGGTAGAGACCCAGTACTTC. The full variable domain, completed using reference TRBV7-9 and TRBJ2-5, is DTGVSQNPRHKITKRGQNVTFRCDPISEHNRLYWYRQTLGQGPEFLTYFQNEAQLEKSRLLSDRFSAERPKGSFSTLEIQRTEQGDSAMYLCASSGGQVETQYFGPGTRLLVL.